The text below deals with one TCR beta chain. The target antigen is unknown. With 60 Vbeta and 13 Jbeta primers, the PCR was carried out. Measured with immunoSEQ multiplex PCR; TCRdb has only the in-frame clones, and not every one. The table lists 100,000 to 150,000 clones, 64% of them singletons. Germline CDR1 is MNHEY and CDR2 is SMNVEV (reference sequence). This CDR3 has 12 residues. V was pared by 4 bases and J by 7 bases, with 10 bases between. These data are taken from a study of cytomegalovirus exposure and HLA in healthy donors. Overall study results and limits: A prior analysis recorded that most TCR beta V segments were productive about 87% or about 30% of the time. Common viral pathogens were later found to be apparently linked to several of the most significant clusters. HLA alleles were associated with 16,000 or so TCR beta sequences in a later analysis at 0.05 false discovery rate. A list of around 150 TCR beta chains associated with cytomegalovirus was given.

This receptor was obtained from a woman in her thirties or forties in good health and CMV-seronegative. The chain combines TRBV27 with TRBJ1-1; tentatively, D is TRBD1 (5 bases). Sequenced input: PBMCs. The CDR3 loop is CASSSGPLEAFF. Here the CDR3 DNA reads TGTGCCAGCAGTTCAGGGCCTCTTGAAGCTTTCTTT.